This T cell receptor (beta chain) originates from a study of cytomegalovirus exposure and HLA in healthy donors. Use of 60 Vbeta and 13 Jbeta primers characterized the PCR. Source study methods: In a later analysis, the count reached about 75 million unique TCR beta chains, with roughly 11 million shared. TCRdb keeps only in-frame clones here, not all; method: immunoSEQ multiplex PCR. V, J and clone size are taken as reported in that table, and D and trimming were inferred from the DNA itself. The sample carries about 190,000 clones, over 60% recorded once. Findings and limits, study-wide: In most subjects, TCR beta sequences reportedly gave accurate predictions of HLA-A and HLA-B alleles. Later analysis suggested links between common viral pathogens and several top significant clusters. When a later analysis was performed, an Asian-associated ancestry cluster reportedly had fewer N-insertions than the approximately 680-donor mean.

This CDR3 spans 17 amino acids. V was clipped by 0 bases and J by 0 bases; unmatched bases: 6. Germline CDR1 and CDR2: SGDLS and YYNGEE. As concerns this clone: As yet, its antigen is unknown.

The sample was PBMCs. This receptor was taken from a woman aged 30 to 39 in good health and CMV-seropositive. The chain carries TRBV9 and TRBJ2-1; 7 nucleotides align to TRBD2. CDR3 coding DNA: TGTGCCAGCAGCGTAGCCCTCGGCGGGAGCTCCTACAATGAGCAGTTCTTC. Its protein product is CASSVALGGSSYNEQFF. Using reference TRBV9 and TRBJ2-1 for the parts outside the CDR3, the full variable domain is DSGVTQTPKHLITATGQRVTLRCSPRSGDLSVYWYQQSLDQGLQFLIQYYNGEERAKGNILERFSAQQFPDLHSELNLSSLELGDSALYFCASSVALGGSSYNEQFFGPGTRLTVL.